The present TCR beta chain was sequenced within a study of cytomegalovirus exposure and HLA in healthy donors. General observations from the study: Presence/absence results assume similar sequencing depth per donor, which may not hold. Earlier analysis yielded a pattern in which most TCR beta V segments were productive about 87% or about 30% of the time.

13 Jbeta primers and 60 Vbeta primers were used for the PCR. TCRdb's copy holds only in-frame clones and misses some; the assay was immunoSEQ multiplex PCR. The top ten hold less than 2.5% of the sample, which has almost 200,000 clones, 85% seen once. To note about this clone: Its specificity is unknown.

V lost 2 bases and J 10 bases, leaving 14 bases between the germline ends. This CDR3 has 13 residues. Germline assignment: CDR1 SGDLS and CDR2 YYNGEE. The chain carries TRBV9 and TRBJ2-3; the D gene is possibly TRBD2 (5 bases). Sequenced input: PBMCs. This clonotype was sampled from a woman in her 50s in good health and CMV-seronegative. The CDR3 region is CASSVGPGMAQYF. DNA for the CDR3: TGTGCCAGCAGCGTTGGCCCCGGGATGGCGCAGTATTTT.